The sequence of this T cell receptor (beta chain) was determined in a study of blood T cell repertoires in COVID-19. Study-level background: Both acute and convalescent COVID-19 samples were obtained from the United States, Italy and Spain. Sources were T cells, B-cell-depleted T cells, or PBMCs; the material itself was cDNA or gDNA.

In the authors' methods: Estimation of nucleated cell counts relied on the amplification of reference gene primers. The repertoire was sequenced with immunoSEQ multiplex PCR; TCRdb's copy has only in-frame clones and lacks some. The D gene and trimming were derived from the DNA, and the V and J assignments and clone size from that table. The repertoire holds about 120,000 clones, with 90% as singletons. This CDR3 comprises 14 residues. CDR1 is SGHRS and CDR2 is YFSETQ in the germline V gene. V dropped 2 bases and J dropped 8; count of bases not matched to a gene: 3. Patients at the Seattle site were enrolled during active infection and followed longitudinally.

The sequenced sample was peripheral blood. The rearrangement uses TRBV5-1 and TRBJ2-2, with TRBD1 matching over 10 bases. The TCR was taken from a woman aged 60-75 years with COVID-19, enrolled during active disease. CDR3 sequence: CASSLRQGAGELFF. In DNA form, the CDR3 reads TGCGCCAGCAGCTTAAGACAGGGGGCTGGGGAGCTGTTTTTT.